Listed below are T cell receptor beta chains from one sample, sequenced in a study of CD8 T cells in Susac syndrome. TCRdb independently ran MiXCR on the immunoSEQ multiplex PCR reads; one entry per CDR3 protein. The data show 250,000 to 300,000 distinct CDR3 sequences, with around 91% seen just once and roughly 0.17% held by the top ten. The sample taken for sequencing was CD8+ T cells from PBMCs. All receptors come from a human donor with multiple sclerosis. CDR3s include the opening cysteine and the closing phenylalanine or tryptophan. Fields, in order: J gene, V gene, D gene, clone size, CDR3 protein, CDR3 DNA. D genes are given only for firm matches. Part of the rows lack a size; the others show once, few, many or a class for expanded clones.

>TRBJ1-5|TRBV30|-|-
CAWSVQGVNQPQHF
TGTGCCTGGAGTGTACAAGGGGTCAATCAGCCCCAGCATTTT
>TRBJ2-1|TRBV19|TRBD1|-
CASSMSGTGGYNEQFF
TGTGCCAGTAGTATGAGCGGGACAGGGGGATACAATGAGCAGTTCTTC
>TRBJ2-7|TRBV3-1|-|-
CASSKWRGNYEQYF
TGTGCCAGCAGCAAGTGGCGGGGCAACTACGAGCAGTACTTC
>TRBJ2-7|TRBV7-9|TRBD1|once
CASSLVRGPDYEQYF
TGTGCCAGCAGCTTAGTGAGGGGGCCAGACTACGAGCAGTACTTC
>TRBJ1-6|TRBV27|-|-
CASSATMDNSPLHF
TGTGCCAGCAGTGCGACAATGGATAATTCACCCCTCCACTTT
>TRBJ2-1|TRBV6-2/TRBV6-3|TRBD1|-
CASSPGQEIYNEQFF
TGTGCCAGCAGCCCCGGACAGGAGATTTACAATGAGCAGTTCTTC
>TRBJ2-3|TRBV7-9|TRBD2|-
CASSFPGLAGSTDTQYF
TGTGCCAGCAGCTTCCCCGGACTAGCGGGGAGCACAGATACGCAGTATTTT
>TRBJ2-7|TRBV7-6|-|-
CASSLGAWDNEQYF
TGTGCCAGCAGCTTAGGGGCGTGGGACAACGAGCAGTACTTC
>TRBJ2-7|TRBV27|TRBD2|-
CASSLSSGSPYEQYF
TGTGCCAGCAGTTTGTCTAGCGGTTCTCCCTACGAGCAGTACTTC
>TRBJ1-1|TRBV9|-|-
CASSVTGDRTEAFF
TGTGCCAGCAGCGTAACGGGGGACCGCACTGAAGCTTTCTTT
>TRBJ2-7|TRBV27|-|-
CASSLSPSGEQYF
TGTGCCAGCAGTTTATCCCCCAGCGGCGAGCAGTACTTC
>TRBJ1-1|TRBV20-1|-|-
CSAFLGAENTEAFF
TGCAGTGCTTTTTTGGGGGCGGAGAACACTGAAGCTTTCTTT
>TRBJ2-5|TRBV9|TRBD2|-
CASSVSGGQETQYF
TGTGCCAGCAGCGTCTCGGGGGGCCAAGAGACCCAGTACTTC
>TRBJ2-1|TRBV20-1|TRBD2|-
CSARTSGGLLWQFF
TGCAGTGCTAGGACTAGCGGGGGGCTTTTGTGGCAGTTCTTC
>TRBJ2-3|TRBV24-1|-|-
CATSDSDGDTQYF
TGTGCCACCAGTGATTCAGATGGAGATACGCAGTATTTT
>TRBJ1-5|TRBV24-1|TRBD1|-
CATHPGTDHNQPQHF
TGTGCCACCCACCCCGGGACAGATCACAATCAGCCCCAGCATTTT
>TRBJ2-2|TRBV28|TRBD1|-
CASSFRGLLGGELFF
TGTGCCAGCAGTTTTAGGGGGCTCCTGGGCGGGGAGCTGTTTTTT
>TRBJ2-3|TRBV9|TRBD2|once
CASSAGTSGRITDTQYF
TGTGCCAGCAGCGCCGGGACTAGCGGGAGGATCACAGATACGCAGTATTTT
>TRBJ2-3|TRBV7-3|-|-
CASSLGAGRTDTQYF
TGTGCCAGCAGCTTAGGGGCGGGCCGCACAGATACGCAGTATTTT
>TRBJ1-5|TRBV29-1|TRBD1|-
CSARVTGGAQHF
TGCAGCGCTAGGGTGACAGGGGGCGCCCAGCATTTT
>TRBJ2-5|TRBV29-1|-|once
CSVVGDQETQYF
TGCAGCGTTGTTGGGGACCAAGAGACCCAGTACTTC
>TRBJ2-1|TRBV27|-|-
CASSSVAEAYNEQFF
TGTGCCAGCAGTTCGGTAGCGGAGGCGTACAATGAGCAGTTCTTC
>TRBJ1-2|TRBV28|TRBD1|once
CASTQLRDSADYGYTF
TGTGCCAGCACCCAACTCCGGGACAGTGCGGACTATGGCTACACCTTC
>TRBJ2-1|TRBV4-3|TRBD2|-
CASSQLGLADKGSYNEQFF
TGCGCCAGCAGCCAACTGGGACTAGCGGATAAAGGCTCCTACAATGAGCAGTTCTTC
>TRBJ2-7|TRBV20-1|TRBD2|-
CSARDRELAGDFYEQYF
TGCAGTGCTAGAGATCGGGAACTAGCGGGAGATTTCTACGAGCAGTACTTC
>TRBJ1-2|TRBV27|TRBD1|once
CASSFGGGHGYTF
TGTGCCAGCAGTTTTGGAGGGGGCCATGGCTACACCTTC
>TRBJ2-2|TRBV7-2|TRBD2|-
CASSLGVWAGARELELFF
TGTGCCAGCAGCTTAGGGGTATGGGCGGGAGCTCGCGAACTTGAGCTGTTTTTT
>TRBJ2-2|TRBV2|-|-
CASSPGTPLNTGELFF
TGTGCCAGCAGTCCCGGGACCCCGCTAAACACCGGGGAGCTGTTTTTT
>TRBJ2-1|TRBV19|TRBD1|-
CASSIAGQGWNEQFF
TGTGCCAGTAGTATAGCGGGACAGGGGTGGAATGAGCAGTTCTTC
>TRBJ1-1|TRBV14|-|-
CASSHLSWASEAFF
TGTGCCAGCAGCCACCTCTCCTGGGCGTCTGAAGCTTTCTTT
>TRBJ2-1|TRBV5-1|TRBD1|-
CASSSAETGNYNEQFF
TGCGCCAGCAGCTCGGCGGAGACAGGGAACTACAATGAGCAGTTCTTC
>TRBJ2-7|TRBV7-9|-|-
CASSSQVPEQYF
TGTGCCAGCAGCTCCCAGGTCCCTGAGCAGTACTTC
>TRBJ2-1|TRBV27|-|once
CASMEGDYQYNEQFF
TGTGCCAGCATGGAGGGGGACTACCAATACAATGAGCAGTTCTTC
>TRBJ1-4|TRBV6-2/TRBV6-3|-|-
CASSYKYSGPWKEKLFF
TGTGCCAGCAGTTACAAATATTCCGGACCCTGGAAGGAAAAACTGTTTTTT
>TRBJ1-2|TRBV27|TRBD1|-
CASSLAGGNYGYTF
TGTGCCAGCAGTTTGGCAGGGGGTAACTATGGCTACACCTTC
>TRBJ2-2|TRBV3-1|-|-
CASSAPGSGELFF
TGTGCCAGCAGCGCTCCAGGGTCCGGGGAGCTGTTTTTT
>TRBJ2-4|TRBV9|-|-
CASSGLEDIQYF
TGTGCCAGCAGCGGACTAGAAGACATTCAGTACTTC
>TRBJ1-5|TRBV15|-|-
CATSRQYSNQPQHF
TGTGCCACCAGCAGACAGTATAGCAATCAGCCCCAGCATTTT
>TRBJ2-1|TRBV27|-|-
CASSYQRSSYNEQFF
TGTGCCAGCAGTTACCAGCGAAGCTCCTACAATGAGCAGTTCTTC